Given below is one T cell receptor beta chain in context. The CDR3 totals 14 residues. The germline V gene encodes CDR1 WSHSY and CDR2 SAAADI. The V end lost 3 bases, the J end lost 5 bases, and 12 bases lay between the germline ends. Resections from corrective heart surgery supplied the thymus tissue. Libraries were prepared by immunoSEQ multiplex PCR; TCRdb keeps only in-frame clonotypes and omits some of them. The sample lists roughly 130,000 clones, 90% to 95% seen once, with less than 0.03% in the top ten. The data are from a study of human thymus T cells. The sequence was obtained from a boy under two years old with a congenital heart defect but otherwise immunologically healthy. Source material: thymus tissue. This chain connects TRBV10-2 to TRBJ2-3; no definite D call. As DNA, the CDR3 is TGCGCCAGCAGTGACGGCCGTGAGGAAGATACGCAGTATTTT. Amino acid sequence: CASSDGREEDTQYF.